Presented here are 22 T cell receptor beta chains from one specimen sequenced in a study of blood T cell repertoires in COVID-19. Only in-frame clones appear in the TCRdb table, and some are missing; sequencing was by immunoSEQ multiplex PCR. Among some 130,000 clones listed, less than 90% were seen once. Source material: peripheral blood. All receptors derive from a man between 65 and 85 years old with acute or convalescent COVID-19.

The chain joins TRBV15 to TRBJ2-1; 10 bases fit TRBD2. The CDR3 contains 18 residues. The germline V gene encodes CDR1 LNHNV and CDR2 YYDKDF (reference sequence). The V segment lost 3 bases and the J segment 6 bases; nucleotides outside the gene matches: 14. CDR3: CATSSRFPRERGGNEQFF. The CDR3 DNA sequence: TGTGCCACCAGCAGCCGGTTCCCCCGCGAGCGGGGGGGCAATGAGCAGTTCTTC.

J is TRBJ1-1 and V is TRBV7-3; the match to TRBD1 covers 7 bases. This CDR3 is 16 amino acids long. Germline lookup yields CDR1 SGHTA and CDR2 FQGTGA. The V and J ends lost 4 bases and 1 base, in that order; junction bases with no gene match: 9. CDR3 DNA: TGTGCCAGCAGCTCCCTGACAGGGCTGGGGAACACTGAAGCTTTCTTT. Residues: CASSSLTGLGNTEAFF.

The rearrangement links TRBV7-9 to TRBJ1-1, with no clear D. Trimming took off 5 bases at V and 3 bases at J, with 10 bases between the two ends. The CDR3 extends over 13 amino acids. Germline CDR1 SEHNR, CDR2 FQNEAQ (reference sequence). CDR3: CASSPREHTEAFF. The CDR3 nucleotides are TGTGCCAGCAGCCCCCGGGAACACACTGAAGCTTTCTTT.

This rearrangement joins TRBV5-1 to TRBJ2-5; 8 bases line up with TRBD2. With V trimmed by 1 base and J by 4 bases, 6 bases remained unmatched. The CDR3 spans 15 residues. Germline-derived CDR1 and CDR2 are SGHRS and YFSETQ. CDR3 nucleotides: TGCGCCAGCAGCTTGCGGGAGGGGAGGTCAGAGACCCAGTACTTC. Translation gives CASSLREGRSETQYF.

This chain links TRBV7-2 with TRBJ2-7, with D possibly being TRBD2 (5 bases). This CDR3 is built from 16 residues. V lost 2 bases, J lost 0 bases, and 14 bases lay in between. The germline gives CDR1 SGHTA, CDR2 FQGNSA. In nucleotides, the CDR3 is TGTGCCAGCAGCTTACAGACGGGAATTAGCTCCTACGAGCAGTACTTC. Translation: CASSLQTGISSYEQYF.

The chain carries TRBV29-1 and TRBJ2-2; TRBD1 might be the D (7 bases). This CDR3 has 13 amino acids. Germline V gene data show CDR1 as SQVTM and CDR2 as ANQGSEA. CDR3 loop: CSFGRDSTGELFF. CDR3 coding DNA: TGCAGTTTTGGGCGGGACAGCACCGGGGAGCTGTTTTTT.

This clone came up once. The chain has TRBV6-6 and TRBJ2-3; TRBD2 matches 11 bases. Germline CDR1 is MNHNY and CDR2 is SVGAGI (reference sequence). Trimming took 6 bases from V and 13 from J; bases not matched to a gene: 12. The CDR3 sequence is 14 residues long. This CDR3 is CASSKTSGAPVEYF. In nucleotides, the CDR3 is TGTGCCAGCAGCAAGACTAGCGGGGCTCCAGTGGAGTATTTT.

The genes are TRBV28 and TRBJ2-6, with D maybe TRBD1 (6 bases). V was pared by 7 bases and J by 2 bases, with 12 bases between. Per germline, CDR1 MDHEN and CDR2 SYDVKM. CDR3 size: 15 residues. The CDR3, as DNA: TGTGCCAGCACTTCCCACAGGGCTGGGGCCAACGTCCTGACTTTC. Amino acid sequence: CASTSHRAGANVLTF.

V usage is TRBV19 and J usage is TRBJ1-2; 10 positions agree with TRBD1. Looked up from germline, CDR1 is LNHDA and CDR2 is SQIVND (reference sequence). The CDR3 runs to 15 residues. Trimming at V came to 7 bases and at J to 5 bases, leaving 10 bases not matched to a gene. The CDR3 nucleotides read TGTGCCAGTACCTCCCCGGGACAGGGGTTTTATGGCTACACCTTC. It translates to CASTSPGQGFYGYTF. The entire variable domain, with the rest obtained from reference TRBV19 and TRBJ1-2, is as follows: DGGITQSPKYLFRKEGQNVTLSCEQNLNHDAMYWYRQDPGQGLRLIYYSQIVNDFQKGDIAEGYSVSREKKESFPLTVTSAQKNPTAFYLCASTSPGQGFYGYTFGSGTRLTVV.

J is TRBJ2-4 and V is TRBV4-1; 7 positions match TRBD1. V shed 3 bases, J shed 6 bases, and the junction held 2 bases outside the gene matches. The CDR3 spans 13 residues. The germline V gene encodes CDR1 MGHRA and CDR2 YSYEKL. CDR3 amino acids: CASSQTGSNIQYF. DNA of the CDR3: TGCGCCAGCAGCCAGACAGGGTCAAACATTCAGTACTTC.

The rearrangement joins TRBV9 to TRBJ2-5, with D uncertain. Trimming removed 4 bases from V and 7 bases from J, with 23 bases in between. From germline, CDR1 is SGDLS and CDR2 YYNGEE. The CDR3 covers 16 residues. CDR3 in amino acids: CASSSQFGSPGGTQYF. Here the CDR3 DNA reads TGTGCCAGCAGCTCCCAGTTTGGCTCCCCGGGTGGGACCCAGTACTTC.

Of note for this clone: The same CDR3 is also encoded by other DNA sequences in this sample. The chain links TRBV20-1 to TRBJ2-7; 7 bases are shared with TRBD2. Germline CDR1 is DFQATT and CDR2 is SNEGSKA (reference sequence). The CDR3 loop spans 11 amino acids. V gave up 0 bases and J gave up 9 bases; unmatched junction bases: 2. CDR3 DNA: TGCAGTGCTAGAGATGGGAGGGGGCAGTACTTC. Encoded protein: CSARDGRGQYF.

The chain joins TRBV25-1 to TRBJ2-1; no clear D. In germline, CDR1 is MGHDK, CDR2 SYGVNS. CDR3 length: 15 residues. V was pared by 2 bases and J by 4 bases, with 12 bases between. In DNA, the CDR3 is TGTGCCAGCAGTGAAGGTTTTTACGGGTACAATGAGCAGTTCTTC. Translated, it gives CASSEGFYGYNEQFF. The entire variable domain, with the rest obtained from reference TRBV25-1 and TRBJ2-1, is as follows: EADIYQTPRYLVIGTGKKITLECSQTMGHDKMYWYQQDPGMELHLIHYSYGVNSTEKGDLSSESTVSRIRTEHFPLTLESARPSHTSQYLCASSEGFYGYNEQFFGPGTRLTVL.

CDR3 region: CASSLVGLGPQHF. DNA of the CDR3: TGTGCCAGCAGCTTGGTTGGACTGGGACCCCAGCATTTT. The J gene is TRBJ1-5, the V gene TRBV5-8, with D uncertain. This CDR3 is built from 13 residues. Germline CDR1 SGHTS, CDR2 YDEGEE. Trimming cost V 0 bases and J 10 bases, with 11 bases left between them.

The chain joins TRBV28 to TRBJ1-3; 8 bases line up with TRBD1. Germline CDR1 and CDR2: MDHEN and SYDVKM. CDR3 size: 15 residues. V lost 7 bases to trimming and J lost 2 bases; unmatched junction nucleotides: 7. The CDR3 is CASNTGQGTGNTIYF. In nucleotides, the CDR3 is TGTGCCAGCAATACCGGACAGGGTACTGGAAACACCATATATTTT.

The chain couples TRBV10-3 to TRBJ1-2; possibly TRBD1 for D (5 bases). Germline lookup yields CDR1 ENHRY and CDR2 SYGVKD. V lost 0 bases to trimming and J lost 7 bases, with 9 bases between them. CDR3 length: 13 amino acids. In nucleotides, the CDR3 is TGTGCCATCAGTGAGTCAGGGAGGGGTGGCTACACCTTC. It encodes CAISESGRGGYTF.

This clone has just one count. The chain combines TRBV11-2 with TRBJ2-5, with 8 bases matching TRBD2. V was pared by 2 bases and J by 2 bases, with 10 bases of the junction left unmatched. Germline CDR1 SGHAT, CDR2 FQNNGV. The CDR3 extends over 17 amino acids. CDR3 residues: CASSLTSGGLVQETQYF. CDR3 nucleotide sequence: TGTGCCAGCAGCTTAACCAGCGGGGGCCTCGTTCAAGAGACCCAGTACTTC. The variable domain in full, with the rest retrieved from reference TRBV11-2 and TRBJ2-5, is EAGVAQSPRYKIIEKRQSVAFWCNPISGHATLYWYQQILGQGPKLLIQFQNNGVVDDSQLPKDRFSAERLKGVDSTLKIQPAKLEDSAVYLCASSLTSGGLVQETQYFGPGTRLLVL.

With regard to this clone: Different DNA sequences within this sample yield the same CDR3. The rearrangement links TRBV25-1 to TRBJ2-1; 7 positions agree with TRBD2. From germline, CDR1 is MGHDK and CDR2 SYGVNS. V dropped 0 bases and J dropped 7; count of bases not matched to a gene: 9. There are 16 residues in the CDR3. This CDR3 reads CASSEYSEAGRNEQFF. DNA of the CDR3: TGTGCCAGCAGTGAATATTCAGAAGCGGGGAGGAATGAGCAGTTCTTC.

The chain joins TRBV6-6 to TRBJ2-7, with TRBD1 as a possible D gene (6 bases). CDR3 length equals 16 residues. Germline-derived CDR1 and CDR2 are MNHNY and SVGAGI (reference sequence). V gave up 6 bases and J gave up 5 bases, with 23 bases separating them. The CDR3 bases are TGTGCCAGCAGCGTACAACAGGGTCGAGGGAACCACGAGCAGTACTTC. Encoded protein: CASSVQQGRGNHEQYF.

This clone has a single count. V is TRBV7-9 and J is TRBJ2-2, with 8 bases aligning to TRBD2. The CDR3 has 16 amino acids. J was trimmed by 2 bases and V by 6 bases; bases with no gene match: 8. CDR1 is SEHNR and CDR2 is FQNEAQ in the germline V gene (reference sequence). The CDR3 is CASRLRGGQNTGELFF. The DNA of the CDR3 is TGTGCCAGCAGGTTACGGGGGGGCCAAAACACCGGGGAGCTGTTTTTT.

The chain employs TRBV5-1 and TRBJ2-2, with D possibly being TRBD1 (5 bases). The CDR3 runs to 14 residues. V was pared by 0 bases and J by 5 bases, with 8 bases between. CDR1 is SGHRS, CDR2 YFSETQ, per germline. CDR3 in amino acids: CASSLARETGELFF. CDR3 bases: TGCGCCAGCAGCTTGGCCAGGGAAACCGGGGAGCTGTTTTTT.

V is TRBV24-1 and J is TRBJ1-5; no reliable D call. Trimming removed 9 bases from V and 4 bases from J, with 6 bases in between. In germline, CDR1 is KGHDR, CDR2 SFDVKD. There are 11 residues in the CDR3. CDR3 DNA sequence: TGTGCCACCCAGAAGAATCAGCCCCAGCATTTT. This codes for CATQKNQPQHF.